A selection of T cell receptor beta chains follows, all from one sample in a study of blood T cell repertoires in COVID-19. Profiling relied on immunoSEQ multiplex PCR, and the TCRdb table lists in-frame clones only, not all of them. The profile shows approximately 56,000 clones, around 84% of them singletons. The specimen was peripheral blood. These receptors were collected from an elderly woman with acute or convalescent COVID-19. CDR3s include the opening cysteine and the closing phenylalanine or tryptophan. The D gene is left open where the match is weak. A row's size may be missing; if present it is once, few, many or a size class.

TRBJ1-1 | . | TRBV28 | . | CASSLHSGNTEAFF | TGTGCCAGCAGTCTTCACTCAGGTAACACTGAAGCTTTCTTT
TRBJ1-5 | . | TRBV6-5 | . | CASSDGVLDQPQHF | TGTGCCAGCAGCGACGGGGTCCTTGATCAGCCCCAGCATTTT
TRBJ2-1 | . | TRBV24-1 | . | CATSDRKTLDEQFF | TGTGCCACCTCCGACAGGAAGACTCTGGATGAGCAGTTCTTC
TRBJ2-2 | . | TRBV27 | . | CASRLTRQTTGELFF | TGTGCCAGCAGACTTACGAGACAGACCACCGGGGAGCTGTTTTTT
TRBJ1-3 | . | TRBV3-1/TRBV3-2 | . | CASSRFTQTGSSGNTIYF | TGTGCCAGCAGCCGCTTTACTCAGACAGGCAGCTCTGGAAACACCATATATTTT
TRBJ1-5 | . | TRBV6-4 | . | CASRPIIGGNQPQHF | TGTGCCAGCAGACCAATAATCGGTGGCAATCAGCCCCAGCATTTT
TRBJ2-5 | TRBD2 | TRBV3-1/TRBV3-2 | . | CATTSSGGQETQYF | TGTGCCACGACCTCTAGCGGGGGGCAAGAGACCCAGTACTTC
TRBJ1-1 | . | TRBV2 | . | CASSVREGSSTEAFF | TGTGCCAGCAGTGTCCGCGAAGGGAGTTCGACTGAAGCTTTCTTT
TRBJ2-2 | TRBD1 | TRBV5-1 | . | CASSPSTGTGELFF | TGCGCCAGCAGCCCTTCGACAGGGACCGGGGAGCTGTTTTTT
TRBJ1-2 | . | TRBV2 | . | CASSEDSYGYTF | TGTGCCAGCAGTGAAGACAGCTATGGCTACACCTTC
TRBJ1-4 | . | TRBV12-1 | . | CASSFCPGGDHEKLFF | TGTGCCAGCAGCTTCTGCCCGGGGGGCGACCATGAAAAACTGTTTTTT
TRBJ1-5 | . | TRBV19 | . | CASTPQGQPNQPQHF | TGTGCCAGTACTCCCCAAGGACAGCCCAATCAGCCCCAGCATTTT
TRBJ2-5 | TRBD1 | TRBV3-1/TRBV3-2 | . | CASSQEKGAVETQYF | TGTGCCAGCAGCCAAGAAAAGGGGGCGGTGGAGACCCAGTACTTC
TRBJ1-5 | . | TRBV18 | . | CASSPAQGDQPQHF | TGTGCCAGCTCACCGGCACAGGGCGATCAGCCCCAGCATTTT
TRBJ2-5 | . | TRBV6-4 | . | CASREPHF | TGTGCCAGCAGAGAGCCGCACTTC
TRBJ1-3 | . | TRBV5-5 | . | CASSSAYASGNTIYF | TGTGCCAGCAGCTCCGCGTATGCTTCTGGAAACACCATATATTTT
TRBJ1-1 | . | TRBV12-3/TRBV12-4 | . | CASSFGRSKLAFF | TGTGCCAGCAGTTTTGGTCGGAGTAAACTGGCTTTCTTT
TRBJ1-2 | TRBD1 | TRBV5-1 | . | CASSPALQGSPYGYTF | TGCGCCAGCAGCCCCGCCCTACAGGGGAGTCCCTATGGCTACACCTTC
TRBJ1-6 | . | TRBV14 | . | CASSQKDTSPLHF | TGTGCCAGCAGCCAGAAAGACACTTCACCCCTCCACTTT
TRBJ1-2 | TRBD1 | TRBV3-1/TRBV3-2 | . | CASSPQGTAGYTF | TGTGCCAGCAGCCCCCAAGGGACAGCGGGCTACACCTTC
TRBJ2-5 | TRBD2 | TRBV5-1 | once | CASSFSGGAQETQYF | TGCGCCAGCAGCTTCTCCGGGGGGGCGCAAGAGACCCAGTACTTC
TRBJ1-2 | . | TRBV29-1 | . | CSVEDLSRGGYTF | TGCAGCGTTGAAGATCTGTCCAGAGGAGGCTACACCTTC
TRBJ1-3 | . | TRBV7-6 | . | CASSLGPPRQTSGNTIYF | TGTGCCAGCAGCTTAGGCCCCCCCAGACAGACCTCTGGAAACACCATATATTTT
TRBJ2-3 | TRBD2 | TRBV7-3 | . | CASSHSGSTDTQYF | TGTGCCAGCAGCCATAGCGGGAGCACAGATACGCAGTATTTT
TRBJ1-5 | TRBD1 | TRBV6-6 | . | CASSYSAGGANQPQHF | TGTGCCAGCAGTTACTCGGCAGGGGGCGCCAATCAGCCCCAGCATTTT
TRBJ2-3 | . | TRBV15 | . | CATSRGTERADTQYF | TGTGCCACCAGCAGAGGGACAGAGAGGGCAGATACGCAGTATTTT
TRBJ2-3 | . | TRBV5-1 | . | CASSLSRAADTQYF | TGCGCCAGCAGCTTGAGCAGGGCGGCAGATACGCAGTATTTT
TRBJ1-2 | TRBD1 | TRBV5-1 | . | CASTPTGTGGRGYTF | TGCGCCAGTACACCTACCGGGACAGGGGGTCGTGGCTACACCTTC
TRBJ2-7 | TRBD1 | TRBV7-9 | . | CAGAGTGAAHEQYF | TGTGCCGGGGCCGGGACAGGAGCCGCTCACGAGCAGTACTTC
TRBJ1-6 | TRBD1 | TRBV5-5 | . | CASSPTGGSPLHF | TGTGCCAGCAGCCCCACAGGGGGTTCACCCCTCCACTTT
TRBJ2-7 | . | TRBV11-2 | . | CASSSEGSPYEQYF | TGTGCCAGCAGCTCGGAGGGCAGCCCCTACGAGCAGTACTTC
TRBJ1-5 | . | TRBV19 | . | CASTPPGRGNQPQHF | TGTGCCAGTACCCCCCCAGGGAGGGGCAATCAGCCCCAGCATTTT
TRBJ2-6 | . | TRBV10-3 | . | CAINPGSGANVLTF | TGTGCCATCAATCCAGGGTCTGGGGCCAACGTCCTGACTTTC
TRBJ1-3 | . | TRBV11-2 | . | CASSLYGTGNTIYF | TGTGCCAGCAGCTTATATGGTACAGGAAACACCATATATTTT
TRBJ2-2 | TRBD1 | TRBV7-9 | . | CASSPGQGIAGELFF | TGTGCCAGCAGCCCGGGACAGGGGATCGCCGGGGAGCTGTTTTTT
TRBJ1-6 | . | TRBV21-1 | . | CASNQLGYSPLHF | TGTGCCAGCAATCAGTTGGGCTATTCACCCCTCCACTTT
TRBJ2-7 | . | TRBV6-5 | once | CASSPGGWAGEQYF | TGTGCCAGCAGTCCAGGAGGGTGGGCTGGCGAGCAGTACTTC
TRBJ2-5 | . | TRBV18 | . | CASSPTVKETQYF | TGTGCCAGCTCACCCACGGTGAAAGAGACCCAGTACTTC
TRBJ2-5 | . | TRBV4-2 | . | CASGLTGGRRETQYF | TGTGCCAGCGGGCTGACCGGGGGACGCAGGGAGACCCAGTACTTC
TRBJ1-2 | . | TRBV5-6 | . | CASSLRGYTF | TGTGCCAGCAGCTTGCGGGGCTACACCTTC
TRBJ2-1 | TRBD1 | TRBV5-1 | . | CASSLGDRGNEQFF | TGCGCCAGCAGCTTGGGGGACAGGGGCAATGAGCAGTTCTTC
TRBJ1-1 | . | TRBV6-4 | . | CASRVGGANTEAFF | TGTGCCAGCAGAGTGGGGGGGGCGAACACTGAAGCTTTCTTT
TRBJ2-5 | TRBD2 | TRBV4-1 | . | CASSLGLAGGQETQYF | TGCGCCAGCAGCTTAGGACTAGCGGGGGGCCAAGAGACCCAGTACTTC
TRBJ2-1 | . | TRBV12-3/TRBV12-4 | . | CASSLGSYNEQFF | TGTGCCAGCAGTTTAGGGAGTTACAATGAGCAGTTCTTC
TRBJ2-1 | TRBD2 | TRBV10-2 | . | CASSESGGASYNEQFF | TGCGCCAGCAGTGAGTCCGGGGGGGCATCCTACAATGAGCAGTTCTTC
TRBJ1-3 | . | TRBV5-6 | . | CASSFQGLGNTIYF | TGTGCCAGCAGCTTTCAGGGCCTCGGAAACACCATATATTTT
TRBJ2-1 | . | TRBV6-1 | . | CASSDTQRENEQFF | TGTGCCAGCAGTGATACCCAGAGGGAGAATGAGCAGTTCTTC
TRBJ1-1 | . | TRBV19 | . | CASTDSRALGTEAFF | TGTGCCAGTACCGATAGCAGGGCTTTGGGCACTGAAGCTTTCTTT
TRBJ1-2 | TRBD1 | TRBV2 | . | CASSITGDYGYTF | TGTGCCAGCAGTATAACAGGGGACTATGGCTACACCTTC